This record concerns one T cell receptor beta chain sequence. The CDR3 length is 17 residues. V dropped 3 bases and J dropped 1; count of bases not matched to a gene: 7. CDR1 and CDR2 (germline): DFQATT, SNEGSKA (reference sequence). TCRdb's table, derived via immunoSEQ multiplex PCR, lists solely in-frame clones and lacks some. The sample has 200,000 to 250,000 clones; about nine tenths are singletons. This sample is drawn from a study of blood T cell repertoires in COVID-19. Study-level background: From T cells, B-cell-depleted T cells, or PBMCs came the material, which was cDNA or gDNA.

This receptor was obtained from a man older than 75 with acute or convalescent COVID-19. The V and J genes are TRBV20-1 and TRBJ2-3, with 13 bases aligning to TRBD2. What was sequenced was peripheral blood. The CDR3 loop reads CSASDAGLAGGTDTQYF. CDR3 DNA: TGCAGTGCTAGTGACGCAGGACTAGCGGGGGGCACAGATACGCAGTATTTT.